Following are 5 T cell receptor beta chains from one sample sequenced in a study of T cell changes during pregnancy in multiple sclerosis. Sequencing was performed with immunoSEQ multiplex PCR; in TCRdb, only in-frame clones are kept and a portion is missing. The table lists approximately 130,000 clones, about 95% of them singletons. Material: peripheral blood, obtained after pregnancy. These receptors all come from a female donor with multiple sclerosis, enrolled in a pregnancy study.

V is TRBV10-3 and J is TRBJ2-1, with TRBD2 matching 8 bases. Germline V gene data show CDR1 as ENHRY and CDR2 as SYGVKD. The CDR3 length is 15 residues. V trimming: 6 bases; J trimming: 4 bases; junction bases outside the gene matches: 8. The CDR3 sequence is CAIRDTSGSYNEQFF. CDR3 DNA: TGTGCCATCAGGGATACTAGCGGCTCTTACAATGAGCAGTTCTTC.

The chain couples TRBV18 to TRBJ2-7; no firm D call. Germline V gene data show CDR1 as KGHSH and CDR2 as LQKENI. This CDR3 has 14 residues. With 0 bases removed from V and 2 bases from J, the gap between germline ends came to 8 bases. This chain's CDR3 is CASSPPASPYEQYF. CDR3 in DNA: TGTGCCAGCTCACCACCGGCCTCTCCCTACGAGCAGTACTTC.

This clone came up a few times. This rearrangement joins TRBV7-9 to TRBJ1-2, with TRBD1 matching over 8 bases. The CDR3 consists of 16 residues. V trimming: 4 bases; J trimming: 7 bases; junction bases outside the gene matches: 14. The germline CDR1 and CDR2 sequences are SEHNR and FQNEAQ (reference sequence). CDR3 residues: CASSSLKQDRVFGYTF. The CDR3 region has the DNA TGTGCCAGCAGCTCCCTCAAGCAGGACAGGGTCTTTGGCTACACCTTC.

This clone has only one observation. The CDR3: CASSLQGESDEQFF. Written as DNA, the CDR3 is TGTGCCAGCAGCCTCCAGGGTGAGAGTGATGAGCAGTTCTTC. The chain links TRBV4-2 to TRBJ2-1; D might be TRBD1 (5 bases). CDR1 and CDR2 (germline): LGHNA, YNFKEQ. This CDR3 has 14 residues. Trimming stripped 4 bases from V and 8 bases from J, with 15 bases between.

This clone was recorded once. The CDR3 region is CASSRGRLETQYF. DNA for the CDR3: TGCGCCAGCAGCCGCGGGAGACTGGAGACCCAGTACTTC. The chain links TRBV5-1 to TRBJ2-5; 7 bases align to TRBD2. CDR1 is SGHRS and CDR2 is YFSETQ in the germline V gene. The CDR3 runs to 13 residues. V was clipped by 4 bases and J by 5 bases; unmatched bases: 5.